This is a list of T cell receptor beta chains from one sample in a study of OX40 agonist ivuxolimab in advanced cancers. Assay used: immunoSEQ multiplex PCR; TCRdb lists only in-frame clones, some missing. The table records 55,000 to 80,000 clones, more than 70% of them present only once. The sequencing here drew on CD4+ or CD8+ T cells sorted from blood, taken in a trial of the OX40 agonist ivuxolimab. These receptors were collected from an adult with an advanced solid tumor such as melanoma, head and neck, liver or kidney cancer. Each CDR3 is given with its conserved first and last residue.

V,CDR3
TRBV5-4,CASSPDSGQPQHF
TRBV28,CASSVGNPGFNEQFF
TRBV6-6,CASSPVRETQYF
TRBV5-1,CASSWQGTKKAGELFF
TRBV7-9,CASSPFLEAFF
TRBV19,CASSIRGTGRPNEKLFF
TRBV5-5,CASTSLAGYSYNEQFF
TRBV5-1,CASSLLTGARADTQYF
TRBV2,CASTWMGETQYF
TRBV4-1,CASSQEEWVVGSGQGAGDEQFF
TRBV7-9,CASSSFRELEAFF
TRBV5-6,CASSLSVKLHTGELFF
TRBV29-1,CSVAPLMNTEAFF
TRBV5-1,CASSLDRYTEAFF
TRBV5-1,CASSLEGSRNTIYF
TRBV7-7,CASSLSEERTDTQYF
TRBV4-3,CASSQDGISGSGSYNEQFF
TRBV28,CATAGQGGTEAFF
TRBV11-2,CASSLDRETQYF
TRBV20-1,CSAYGGGYTF
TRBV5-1,CASSGDLQGAGAFF
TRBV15,CATSRHGRNSYGYTF
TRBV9,CASSVDNEQFF
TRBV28,CASSLGHGYTF
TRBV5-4,CASTRASGGASYEQYF
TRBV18,CASSPPGANSEKLFF
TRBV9,CASSVAPGQYNEQFF
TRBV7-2,CASSLVGAGTEAFF
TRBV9,CASSEGQRDQPQHF
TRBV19,CASSSDQGGRGNTIYF
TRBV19,CASRSVPGQGVRQPQHF
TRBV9,CASSVEGGGNQPQHF
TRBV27,CASSLTAYPTQPQHF
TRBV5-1,CASSLGSSGANVLTF
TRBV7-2,CASSLGLPPEAFF
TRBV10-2,CASGGRSSGYTF
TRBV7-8,CASSPGQKLSNQPQHF
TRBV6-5,CASSTPGTQETQYF
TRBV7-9,CASSLFRGQGTEAFF